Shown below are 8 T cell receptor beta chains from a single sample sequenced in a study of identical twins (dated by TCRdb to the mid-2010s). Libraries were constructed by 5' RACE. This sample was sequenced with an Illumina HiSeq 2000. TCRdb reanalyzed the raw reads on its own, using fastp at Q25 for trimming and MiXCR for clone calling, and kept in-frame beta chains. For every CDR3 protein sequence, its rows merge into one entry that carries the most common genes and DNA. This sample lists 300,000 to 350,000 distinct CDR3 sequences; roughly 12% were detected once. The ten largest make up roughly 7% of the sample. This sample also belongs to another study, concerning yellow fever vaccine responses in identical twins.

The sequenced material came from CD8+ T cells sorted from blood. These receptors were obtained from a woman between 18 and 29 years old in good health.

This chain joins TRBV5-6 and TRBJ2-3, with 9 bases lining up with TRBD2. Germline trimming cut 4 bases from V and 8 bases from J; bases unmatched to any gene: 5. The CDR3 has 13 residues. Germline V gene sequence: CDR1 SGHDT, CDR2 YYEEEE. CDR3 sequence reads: CASSPGAGGTQYF. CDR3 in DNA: TGTGCCAGCAGCCCCGGAGCGGGGGGTACGCAGTATTTT.

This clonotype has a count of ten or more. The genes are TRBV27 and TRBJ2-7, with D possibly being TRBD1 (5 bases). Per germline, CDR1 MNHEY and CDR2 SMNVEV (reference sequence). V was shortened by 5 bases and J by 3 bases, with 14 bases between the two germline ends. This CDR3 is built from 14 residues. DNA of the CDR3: TGTGCCAGCAGTCCCCAGGGATCTGGCTACGAGCAGTACTTC. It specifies CASSPQGSGYEQYF.

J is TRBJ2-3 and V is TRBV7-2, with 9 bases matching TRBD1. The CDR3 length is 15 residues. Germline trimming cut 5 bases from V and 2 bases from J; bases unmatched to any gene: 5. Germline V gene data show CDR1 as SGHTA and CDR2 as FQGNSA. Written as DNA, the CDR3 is TGTGCCAGCAGCCCGGGGACAGGGTACACAGATACGCAGTATTTT. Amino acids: CASSPGTGYTDTQYF.

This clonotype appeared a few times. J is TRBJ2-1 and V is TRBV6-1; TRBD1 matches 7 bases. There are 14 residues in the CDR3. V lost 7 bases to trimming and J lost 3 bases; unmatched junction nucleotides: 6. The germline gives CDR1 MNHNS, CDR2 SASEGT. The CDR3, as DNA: TGTGCCAGCACGAAAGGGGACAGCTACAATGAGCAGTTCTTC. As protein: CASTKGDSYNEQFF.

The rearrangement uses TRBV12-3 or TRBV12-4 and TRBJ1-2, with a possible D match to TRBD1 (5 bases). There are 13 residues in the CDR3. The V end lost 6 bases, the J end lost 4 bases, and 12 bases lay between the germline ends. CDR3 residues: CASRPGSSYGYTF. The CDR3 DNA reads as TGTGCCAGCAGGCCAGGGAGCAGCTATGGCTACACCTTC.

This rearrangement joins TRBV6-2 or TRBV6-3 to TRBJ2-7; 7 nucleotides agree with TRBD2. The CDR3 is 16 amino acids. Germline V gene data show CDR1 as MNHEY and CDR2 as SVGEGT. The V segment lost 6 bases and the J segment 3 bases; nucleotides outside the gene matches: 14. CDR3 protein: CASSSATSRGVYEQYF. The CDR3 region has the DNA TGTGCCAGCAGCTCCGCTACGTCCCGGGGGGTCTACGAGCAGTACTTC.

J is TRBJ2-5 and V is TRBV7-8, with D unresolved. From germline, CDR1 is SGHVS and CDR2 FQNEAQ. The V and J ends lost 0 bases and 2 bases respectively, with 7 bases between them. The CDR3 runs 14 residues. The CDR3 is CASSLALRQETQYF. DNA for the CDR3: TGTGCCAGCAGCTTAGCGCTCCGTCAAGAGACCCAGTACTTC.

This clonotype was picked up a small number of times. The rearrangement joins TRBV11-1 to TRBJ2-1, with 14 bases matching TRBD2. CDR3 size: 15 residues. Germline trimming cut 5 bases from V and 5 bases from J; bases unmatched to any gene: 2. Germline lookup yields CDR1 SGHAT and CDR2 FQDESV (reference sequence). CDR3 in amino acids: CASSRLAGGDNEQFF. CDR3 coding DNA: TGTGCCAGCAGCCGACTAGCGGGAGGGGACAATGAGCAGTTCTTC.